The next 6 T cell receptor beta chains were all read from a single sample in a study of cytomegalovirus exposure and HLA in healthy donors. Vbeta (60) and Jbeta (13) primers were used in the PCR. The protocol was immunoSEQ multiplex PCR, while the TCRdb copy is restricted to in-frame clones and leaves out a portion. The sample lists roughly 120,000 clones; 70% to 85% were seen once. The sample was PBMCs. The source is a man in his forties or fifties in good health and CMV-seropositive.

This clone was picked up a small number of times. The genes are TRBV4-3 and TRBJ2-3; 8 nucleotides align to TRBD1. CDR3 length: 15 amino acids. After removal of 0 bases from V and 6 bases from J, the junction contained 5 bases not matched to a gene. Germline V gene sequence: CDR1 LGHNA, CDR2 YSLEER. The CDR3 sequence is CASSQDYRGADTQYF. The CDR3 nucleotides read TGCGCCAGCAGCCAAGATTACAGGGGGGCCGATACGCAGTATTTT.

The V gene is TRBV6-1, the J gene TRBJ2-5, with 9 bases that match TRBD2. Trimming removed 4 bases from V and 4 bases from J; junction bases left unmatched: 10. Germline lookup yields CDR1 MNHNS and CDR2 SASEGT. The CDR3 has 16 amino acids. The CDR3 region has the DNA TGTGCCAGCAGTGCACTGGCGGGAGGGGGGGGAGAGACCCAGTACTTC. Translation gives CASSALAGGGGETQYF.

V and J are TRBV5-4 and TRBJ1-1; a possible D gene is TRBD1 (5 bases). Germline assignment: CDR1 SGHNT and CDR2 YYREEE (reference sequence). This CDR3 has 14 residues. Trimming removed 4 bases at V and 2 bases at J, with 12 bases between. The CDR3 region is CASSLGGPNTEAFF. CDR3 coding DNA: TGTGCCAGCAGCCTCGGGGGACCAAACACTGAAGCTTTCTTT.

The chain recombines TRBV11-2 with TRBJ1-6; a weak D match, TRBD1 (5 bases). This CDR3 is built from 14 residues. Trimming took off 4 bases at V and 7 bases at J, with 11 bases between the two ends. Germline V gene sequence: CDR1 SGHAT, CDR2 FQNNGV. The CDR3 loop is CASSSRPGNSPLHF. As DNA, the CDR3 is TGTGCCAGCAGCTCACGGCCAGGGAATTCACCCCTCCACTTT.

The V and J genes are TRBV30 and TRBJ2-1, with D maybe TRBD2 (6 bases). Germline V gives CDR1 GTSNPN, CDR2 SVGIG (reference sequence). This CDR3 is 13 amino acids long. V lost 8 bases and J lost 4, with 15 bases in between. Here the CDR3 reads CARALADYNEQFF. CDR3 in DNA: TGTGCCAGGGCGTTAGCGGATTACAATGAGCAGTTCTTC.

The rearrangement uses TRBV30 and TRBJ1-3; a possible D gene is TRBD1 (5 bases). The V gene's germline CDR1 is GTSNPN and CDR2 SVGIG (reference sequence). The CDR3 sequence is 12 residues long. Trimming removed 0 bases from V and 11 bases from J, with 11 bases in between. CDR3 in DNA: TGTGCCTGGAGTGTAAAAGGGGTGTCCATATATTTT. Protein sequence: CAWSVKGVSIYF.